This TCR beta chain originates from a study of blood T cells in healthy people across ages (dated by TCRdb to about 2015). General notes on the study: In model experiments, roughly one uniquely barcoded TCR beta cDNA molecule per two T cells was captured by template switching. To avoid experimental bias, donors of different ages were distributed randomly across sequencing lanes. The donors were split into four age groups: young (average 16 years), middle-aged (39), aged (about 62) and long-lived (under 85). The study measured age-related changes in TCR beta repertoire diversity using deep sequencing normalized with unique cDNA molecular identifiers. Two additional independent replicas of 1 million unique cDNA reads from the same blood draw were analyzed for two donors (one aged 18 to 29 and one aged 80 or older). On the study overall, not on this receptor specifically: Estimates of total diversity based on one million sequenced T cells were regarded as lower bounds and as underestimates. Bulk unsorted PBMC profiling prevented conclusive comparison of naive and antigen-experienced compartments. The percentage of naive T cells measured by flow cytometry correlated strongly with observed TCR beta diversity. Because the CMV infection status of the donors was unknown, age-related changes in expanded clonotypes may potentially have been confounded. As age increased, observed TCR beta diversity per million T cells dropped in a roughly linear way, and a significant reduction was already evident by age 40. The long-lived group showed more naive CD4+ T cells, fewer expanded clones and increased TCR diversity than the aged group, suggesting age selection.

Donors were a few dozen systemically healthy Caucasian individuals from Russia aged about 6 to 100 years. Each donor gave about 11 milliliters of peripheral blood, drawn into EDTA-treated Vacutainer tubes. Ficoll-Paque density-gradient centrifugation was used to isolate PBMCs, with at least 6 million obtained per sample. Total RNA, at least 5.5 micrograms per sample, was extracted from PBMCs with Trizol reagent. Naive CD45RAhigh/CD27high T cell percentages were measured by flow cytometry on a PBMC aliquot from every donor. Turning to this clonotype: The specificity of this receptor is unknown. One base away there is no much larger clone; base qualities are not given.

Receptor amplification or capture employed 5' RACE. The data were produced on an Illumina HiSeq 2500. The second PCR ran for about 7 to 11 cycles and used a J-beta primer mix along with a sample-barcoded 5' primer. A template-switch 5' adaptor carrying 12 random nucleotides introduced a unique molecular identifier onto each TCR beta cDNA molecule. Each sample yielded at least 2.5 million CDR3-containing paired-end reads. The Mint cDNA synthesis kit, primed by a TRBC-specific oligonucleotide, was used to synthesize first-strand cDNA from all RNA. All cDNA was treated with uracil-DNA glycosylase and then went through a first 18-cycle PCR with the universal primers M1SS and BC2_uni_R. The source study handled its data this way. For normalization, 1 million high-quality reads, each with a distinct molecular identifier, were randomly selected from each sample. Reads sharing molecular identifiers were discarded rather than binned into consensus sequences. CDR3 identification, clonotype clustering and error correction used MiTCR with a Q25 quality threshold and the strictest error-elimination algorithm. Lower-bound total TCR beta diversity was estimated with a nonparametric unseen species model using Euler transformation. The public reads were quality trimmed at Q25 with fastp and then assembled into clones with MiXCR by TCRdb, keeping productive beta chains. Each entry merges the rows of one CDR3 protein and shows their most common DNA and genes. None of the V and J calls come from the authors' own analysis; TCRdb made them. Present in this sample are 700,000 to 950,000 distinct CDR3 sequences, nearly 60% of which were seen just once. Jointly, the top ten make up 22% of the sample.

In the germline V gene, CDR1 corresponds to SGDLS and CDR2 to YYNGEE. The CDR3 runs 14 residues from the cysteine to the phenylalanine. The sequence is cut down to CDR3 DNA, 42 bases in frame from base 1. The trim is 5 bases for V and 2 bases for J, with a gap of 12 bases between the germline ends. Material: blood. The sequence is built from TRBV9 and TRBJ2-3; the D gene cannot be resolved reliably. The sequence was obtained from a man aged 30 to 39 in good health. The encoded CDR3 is CASSAIHDTDTQYF. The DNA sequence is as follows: TGTGCCAGCAGTGCCATTCATGACACAGATACGCAGTATTTT.